The 7 T cell receptor beta chains in this list originate from one sample, sequenced in a study of T cells in Graves' hyperthyroidism and ophthalmopathy. Amplified TCR beta CDR3 regions came from RNA transcripts. Using the HTBI primer set, a first-round RT-PCR was run on the TCR CDR3. TCRdb reprocessed the multiplex PCR reads with MiXCR, giving one entry per CDR3 protein. The repertoire holds roughly 570,000 distinct CDR3 sequences, with approximately 44% as singletons. Sequenced: peripheral blood or thyroid tissue (not recorded which). The receptors stem from a woman in her late teens or twenties with Graves' hyperthyroidism.

Details on this clonotype: A much larger clone lies one base from this, so it may be a read error. The conserved final phenylalanine or tryptophan is absent from the CDR3, which likely points to a read error. V is TRBV20-1 and J is TRBJ1-1; D is unclear. Between the trimmed V and J ends, which lost 5 bases and 1 base, there was a span of 11 bases. This CDR3 is 13 amino acids long. Germline V gene sequence: CDR1 DFQATT, CDR2 SNEGSKA (reference sequence). Here the CDR3 DNA reads TGCAGTGCTCCCCGCCCGTGGAACACTGAAGCTTTCTCT. It codes for CSAPRPWNTEAFS.

The gene calls are TRBV7-6 and TRBJ2-7, with TRBD2 matching over 11 bases. From germline, CDR1 is SGHVS and CDR2 FNYEAQ. This CDR3 has 15 amino acids. The trim removed 5 bases at V and 2 bases at J, leaving 5 bases unmatched. CDR3 sequence reads: CASSQGLAVTYEQYF. The CDR3 coding sequence is TGTGCCAGCAGCCAGGGACTAGCGGTTACCTACGAGCAGTACTTC.

The rearrangement joins TRBV18 to TRBJ1-2; D not resolved. V was shortened by 6 bases and J by 0 bases, with 11 bases between the two germline ends. There are 14 residues in the CDR3. Germline V gives CDR1 KGHSH, CDR2 LQKENI. The CDR3 sequence: CASSPRDPNYGYTF. The DNA of the CDR3 is TGTGCCAGCTCCCCCCGGGATCCTAACTATGGCTACACCTTC.

V gene TRBV2 combines with J gene TRBJ2-7, with 8 bases that match TRBD1. CDR1 SNHLY and CDR2 FYNNEI come from the germline V gene. This CDR3 spans 13 amino acids. Unmatched junction bases numbered 8, after V lost 8 bases and J lost 5 bases. CDR3 nucleotides: TGTGCCAGCGTATTGGACAGGGACCACGAGCAGTACTTC. Protein sequence: CASVLDRDHEQYF.

In its sample, this clonotype was seen many times. The V and J genes are TRBV2 and TRBJ1-4; D possibly corresponds to TRBD1 (5 bases). Trimming cost V 6 bases and J 7 bases, with 12 bases left between them. The CDR3 spans 13 residues. Germline assignment: CDR1 SNHLY and CDR2 FYNNEI. DNA for the CDR3: TGTGCCAGCAGCGGCAGGGCCAGTGAAAAACTGTTTTTT. Protein: CASSGRASEKLFF.

Many counts were recorded for this clonotype. The chain employs TRBV20-1 and TRBJ2-7; D is unclear. CDR1 is DFQATT, CDR2 SNEGSKA, per germline (reference sequence). This CDR3 is 13 amino acids long. Trimming removed 1 base at V and 9 bases at J, with 16 bases between. The CDR3, as DNA: TGCAGTGCTAGAGTCCCGAATTTACGAGTGCAGTACTTC. Its protein is CSARVPNLRVQYF.

Many counts were recorded for this clonotype. The rearrangement joins TRBV13 to TRBJ1-6; the D gene is possibly TRBD1 (6 bases). The CDR3 extends over 15 amino acids. V was pared by 4 bases and J by 11 bases, with 18 bases between. Germline V CDR1 and CDR2: PRHDT, FYEKMQ (reference sequence). The CDR3 here is CASSSRQEAFPPLHF. The CDR3 DNA is TGTGCCAGCAGCTCACGACAGGAGGCTTTCCCACCCCTCCACTTT.